The present T cell receptor beta chain was sequenced within a study of CD8+ T cells in alopecia areata. RNA extraction and reverse transcription yielded cDNA as sequencing template. TCRdb's table, derived via immunoSEQ multiplex PCR, lists solely in-frame clones and lacks some. The repertoire holds about 99,000 clones, with 55% as singletons. PBMC-derived CD4+ and CD8+ T cells were sorted. The sample holds a few counts of this clone. Antigen: not known. Points from the study as a whole: There were also resident alphabeta T cells of normal skin sequenced in scalp samples. With patients, TCR sharing proved less clear than in mice, a difference possibly related to HLA. Alopecia totalis/universalis scalp especially showed more expanded CD8+ clones than normal scalp.

Between the trimmed V and J ends, which lost 4 bases and 9 bases, there was a span of 16 bases. There are 14 residues in the CDR3. The germline CDR1 and CDR2 sequences are MGHRA and YSYEKL. Material for sequencing was CD4+ T cells sorted from blood. This TCR came from a human donor in good health. The rearrangement joins TRBV4-1 to TRBJ2-1; weak D call: TRBD2 (5 bases). The CDR3 nucleotides are TGCGCCAGCAGCCCTTCTTACCCCGGGGTTGAGCAGTTCTTC. This encodes CASSPSYPGVEQFF.